The 5 T cell receptor beta chains reported below all come from one sample, sequenced in a study of blood T cells in healthy people across ages. The use of a sample-barcoded 5' primer and a J-beta primer mix characterized a second PCR of roughly 6 to 11 cycles. TCRdb re-derived calls from the 5' RACE reads in MiXCR, one entry per CDR3 protein. The repertoire has over a million distinct CDR3 sequences, around 43% of them found once; the top ten carry around 18%. Sequenced: blood. Receptor source: a woman aged 55-75 years in good health.

This clonotype was seen a few times. J is TRBJ2-5 and V is TRBV20-1, with 7 bases lining up with TRBD1. The better agreement between TRBJ2-7 and the DNA end casts doubt on the J call. The CDR3 sequence is 12 residues long. The germline V gene encodes CDR1 DFQATT and CDR2 SNEGSKA (reference sequence). CDR3: CSAGGQNYEQYF. For the CDR3, the DNA is TGCAGTGCTGGGGGACAGAACTACGAGCAGTACTTC.

The rearrangement joins TRBV5-1 to TRBJ2-3, with 8 bases matching TRBD2. Germline-derived CDR1 and CDR2 are SGHRS and YFSETQ. The length of the CDR3 is 16 residues. V shed 1 base and J 5 bases; nucleotides not matched to a gene: 9. CDR3 sequence (DNA): TGCGCCAGCAGCTTGACCGGGGGGGGAGTTCAAGATACGCAGTATTTT. This encodes CASSLTGGGVQDTQYF. The full variable domain, with the rest looked up from reference TRBV5-1 and TRBJ2-3, is KAGVTQTPRYLIKTRGQQVTLSCSPISGHRSVSWYQQTPGQGLQFLFEYFSETQRNKGNFPGRFSGRQFSNSRSEMNVSTLELGDSALYLCASSLTGGGVQDTQYFGPGTRLTVL.

This clonotype showed up just a few times. The gene calls are TRBV12-3 or TRBV12-4 and TRBJ2-1, with 10 positions matching TRBD2. The trim removed 7 bases at V and 3 bases at J, leaving 12 bases unmatched. The CDR3 extends over 17 amino acids. This chain's CDR3 is CASTTFPSGSSYNEQFF. The CDR3 DNA reads TGTGCCAGCACCACGTTCCCTAGCGGGAGTAGCTACAATGAGCAGTTCTTC.

The chain has TRBV6-1 and TRBJ2-1; 7 bases align to TRBD2. Germline V gene sequence: CDR1 MNHNS, CDR2 SASEGT. V lost 9 bases to trimming and J lost 4 bases; unmatched junction nucleotides: 15. This CDR3 region has 16 residues. Here the CDR3 DNA reads TGTGCCAGTCCCGTTAAAGAAGCGGGGCGGTACAATGAGCAGTTCTTC. Translated: CASPVKEAGRYNEQFF.

There are a few counts of this clonotype. This chain joins TRBV6-2 or TRBV6-3 and TRBJ2-6; possibly TRBD1 for D (5 bases). The germline V gene encodes CDR1 MNHEY and CDR2 SVGEGT. The CDR3 consists of 19 residues. Trimming took off 0 bases at V and 4 bases at J, with 19 bases between the two ends. The CDR3 nucleotides are TGTGCCAGCAGTTACTCGAGGTCAGGGCGTCTTCGAGGGGCCAACGTCCTGACTTTC. Encoded protein: CASSYSRSGRLRGANVLTF.